The next 14 T cell receptor beta chains were all read from a single sample in a study of T cell repertoires in cytomegalovirus infection. These TCRs' antigens remain unknown. TCRdb independently ran MiXCR on the reads; one entry per CDR3 protein. The table includes hundreds of thousands of distinct CDR3 sequences, approximately 33% detected once. The source material was cultured PBMCs, sampled from culture after CMV antigen stimulation. The receptor source for this set is a human donor in good health (CMV status not recorded). Some clones in this sample may be carry-over from other donors' samples.

This clonotype was seen many times. This chain connects TRBV7-6 to TRBJ2-5; D unresolved. The CDR3 sequence is 15 residues long. Germline V gene lookup returns CDR1 SGHVS and CDR2 FNYEAQ. V was shortened by 1 base and J by 5 bases, with 14 bases between the two germline ends. CDR3 DNA sequence: TGTGCCAGCAGCTTAGTGGGCTACCTGTGGGAGACCCAGTACTTC. Protein: CASSLVGYLWETQYF.

This clonotype has just a few counts. The V and J genes are TRBV12-3 or TRBV12-4 and TRBJ1-5; maybe TRBD1 (6 bases). The V and J ends lost 4 bases and 4 bases respectively, with 14 bases between them. The length of the CDR3 is 15 residues. CDR3 coding DNA: TGTGCCAGCAGTTCAGGGGCTTTAGGAAATCAGCCCCAGCATTTT. The encoded protein is CASSSGALGNQPQHF.

V is TRBV27 and J is TRBJ2-3; TRBD2 matches 8 bases. Trimming removed 2 bases from V and 5 bases from J; junction bases left unmatched: 9. Germline CDR1 and CDR2: MNHEY and SMNVEV (reference sequence). This CDR3 is 16 amino acids long. This CDR3 reads CASSLGTAGGKDTQYF. Here the CDR3 DNA reads TGTGCCAGCAGTTTAGGGACGGCGGGGGGAAAAGATACGCAGTATTTT.

Many counts were recorded for this clonotype. J is TRBJ1-1 and V is TRBV7-2, with D perhaps TRBD1 (6 bases). V lost 5 bases and J lost 5, with 21 bases in between. From germline, CDR1 is SGHTA and CDR2 FQGNSA. This CDR3 is 16 amino acids long. CDR3 DNA: TGTGCCAGCAGCGAATTGGGGGGGGCCCTGGGGACTGAAGCTTTCTTT. It translates to CASSELGGALGTEAFF. Complete variable domain (other parts from reference TRBV7-2 and TRBJ1-1): GAGVSQSPSNKVTEKGKDVELRCDPISGHTALYWYRQSLGQGLEFLIYFQGNSAPDKSGLPSDRFSAERTGGSVSTLTIQRTQQEDSAVYLCASSELGGALGTEAFFGQGTRLTVV.

This clonotype was observed a handful of times. This chain connects TRBV7-8 to TRBJ2-5; TRBD1 matches at 7 bases. V shed 4 bases and J 0 bases; nucleotides not matched to a gene: 5. CDR1 and CDR2 from the germline V gene are SGHVS and FQNEAQ. The CDR3 loop spans 15 amino acids. The CDR3, as DNA: TGTGCCAGCAGCTCCAGGGGGTGGGACCAAGAGACCCAGTACTTC. Its protein product is CASSSRGWDQETQYF. Filled out from reference TRBV7-8 and TRBJ2-5, the complete variable domain reads GAGVSQSPRYKVAKRGQDVALRCDPISGHVSLFWYQQALGQGPEFLTYFQNEAQLDKSGLPSDRFFAERPEGSVSTLKIQRTQQEDSAVYLCASSSRGWDQETQYFGPGTRLLVL.

This sequence joins TRBV27 and TRBJ2-4; TRBD1 matches 9 bases. This CDR3 is 17 amino acids long. With 6 bases clipped from V and 0 bases from J, the junction kept 9 bases outside the gene matches. The germline CDR1 and CDR2 sequences are MNHEY and SMNVEV (reference sequence). In nucleotides, the CDR3 is TGTGCCAGCAGGACGACCGGGACAGGGCTAGCCAAAAACATTCAGTACTTC. Translated, it gives CASRTTGTGLAKNIQYF.

The CDR3 loop is CASSSQGANDSPLHF. In DNA, the CDR3 is TGTGCCAGCAGCTCTCAGGGGGCTAATGATTCACCCCTCCACTTT. The genes are TRBV7-2 and TRBJ1-6; TRBD1 matches at 8 bases. The junction had 7 bases not matched to a gene; V was cut back by 4 bases and J by 8 bases. CDR1 SGHTA and CDR2 FQGNSA come from the germline V gene. The CDR3 is made up of 15 amino acids. The whole variable domain, filled in from reference TRBV7-2 and TRBJ1-6, reads GAGVSQSPSNKVTEKGKDVELRCDPISGHTALYWYRQSLGQGLEFLIYFQGNSAPDKSGLPSDRFSAERTGGSVSTLTIQRTQQEDSAVYLCASSSQGANDSPLHFGNGTRLTVT.

This clonotype was picked up a small number of times. V is TRBV20-1 and J is TRBJ1-4; the D gene is possibly TRBD1 (5 bases). The germline V gene has CDR1 DFQATT and CDR2 SNEGSKA (reference sequence). The CDR3 extends over 13 amino acids. The CDR3 here is CKPEGIRDEKLFF. The CDR3 bases are TGCAAACCCGAGGGGATTCGGGATGAAAAACTGTTTTTT.

The sample holds many counts of this clonotype. The chain employs TRBV7-8 and TRBJ1-5, with D possibly being TRBD1 (6 bases). CDR1 is SGHVS and CDR2 is FQNEAQ in the germline V gene. The CDR3 sequence is 17 residues long. Trimming left V 1 base short and J 0 bases short, with 13 bases between. In nucleotides, the CDR3 is TGTGCCAGCAGCTTAGGAGGGGGGCTAAATAGCAATCAGCCCCAGCATTTT. It codes for CASSLGGGLNSNQPQHF.

J is TRBJ1-1 and V is TRBV30, with a weak D call TRBD1 (6 bases). This CDR3 is 14 amino acids long. The V end was cut by 6 bases, the J end by 0 bases, with 14 bases between. The germline gives CDR1 GTSNPN, CDR2 SVGIG (reference sequence). CDR3 in amino acids: CACTAGQLNTEAFF. In DNA, the CDR3 is TGTGCCTGCACAGCCGGACAGTTGAACACTGAAGCTTTCTTT.

The chain combines TRBV10-3 with TRBJ2-1; D might be TRBD1 (7 bases). The V gene's germline CDR1 is ENHRY and CDR2 SYGVKD. The CDR3 is 17 amino acids. V lost 10 bases and J lost 1, with 23 bases in between. The CDR3 bases are TGTGCCACCTGGGGGGTGCGGTCAGGGGGGTCCTACAATGAGCAGTTCTTC. Amino acids: CATWGVRSGGSYNEQFF.

The rearrangement uses TRBV4-2 and TRBJ2-2; D perhaps matches TRBD2 (5 bases). Germline CDR1 is LGHNA and CDR2 is YNFKEQ. This CDR3 contains 16 residues. V lost 2 bases, J lost 6 bases, and 16 bases lay in between. In nucleotides, the CDR3 is TGTGCCAGCAGCCAATTATCAGGACTGCGACCCGGGGAGCTGTTTTTT. Translating gives CASSQLSGLRPGELFF.

This clonotype was detected many times. The chain joins TRBV28 to TRBJ2-3; TRBD2 matches at 8 bases. The CDR3 has 15 amino acids. Germline CDR1 is MDHEN and CDR2 is SYDVKM. J gave up 2 bases and V 6 bases, and 7 bases lay outside the gene matches. The CDR3 here is CASSNERGPTDTQYF. CDR3 nucleotide sequence: TGTGCCAGCAGCAACGAGCGGGGGCCCACAGATACGCAGTATTTT.

This clonotype was seen only a few times. V usage is TRBV7-9 and J usage is TRBJ2-2; 7 nucleotides agree with TRBD1. The CDR3 sequence is 16 residues long. V shed 5 bases, J shed 6 bases, and the junction held 12 bases outside the gene matches. CDR1 SEHNR and CDR2 FQNEAQ come from the germline V gene (reference sequence). In nucleotides, the CDR3 is TGTGCCAGCAGCCCCGCCGGGACAGAGGGTCCCGGGGAGCTGTTTTTT. It yields the protein CASSPAGTEGPGELFF.